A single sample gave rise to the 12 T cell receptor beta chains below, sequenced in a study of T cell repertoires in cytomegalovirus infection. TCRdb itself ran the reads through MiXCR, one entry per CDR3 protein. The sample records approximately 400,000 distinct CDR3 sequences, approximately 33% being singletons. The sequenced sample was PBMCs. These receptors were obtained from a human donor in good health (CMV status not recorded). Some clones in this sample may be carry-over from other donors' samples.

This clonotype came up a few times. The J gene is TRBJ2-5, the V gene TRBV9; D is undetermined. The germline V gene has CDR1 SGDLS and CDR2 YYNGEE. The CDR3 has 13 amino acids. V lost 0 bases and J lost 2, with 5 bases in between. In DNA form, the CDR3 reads TGTGCCAGCAGCGTAGGATTTCAAGAGACCCAGTACTTC. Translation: CASSVGFQETQYF.

DNA of the CDR3: TGTGCCAGCAGTTACGTTCGTCCATCGTCCGAATATAATTCACCCCTCCACTTT. Its translation is CASSYVRPSSEYNSPLHF. V is TRBV6-6 and J is TRBJ1-6; D gene uncertain. CDR3 size: 18 residues. V lost 2 bases, J lost 4 bases, and 18 bases lay in between. Germline V gene data show CDR1 as MNHNY and CDR2 as SVGAGI (reference sequence).

In DNA, the CDR3 is TGCAGTGCTAGGACTAGCGGGTACGAGCAGTACTTC. This encodes CSARTSGYEQYF. This rearrangement joins TRBV20-1 to TRBJ2-7, with 10 bases aligning to TRBD2. Germline-derived CDR1 and CDR2 are DFQATT and SNEGSKA (reference sequence). Trimming cost V 3 bases and J 4 bases; bases outside gene matches: 0. The CDR3 runs to 12 residues.

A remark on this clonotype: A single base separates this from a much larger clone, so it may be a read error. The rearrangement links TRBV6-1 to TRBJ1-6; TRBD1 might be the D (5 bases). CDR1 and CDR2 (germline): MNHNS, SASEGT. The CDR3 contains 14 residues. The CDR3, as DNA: TGTGCCAGCGGGGGGAGCTCCTATAATTCACCCCCCCACTTT. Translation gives CASGGSSYNSPPHF.

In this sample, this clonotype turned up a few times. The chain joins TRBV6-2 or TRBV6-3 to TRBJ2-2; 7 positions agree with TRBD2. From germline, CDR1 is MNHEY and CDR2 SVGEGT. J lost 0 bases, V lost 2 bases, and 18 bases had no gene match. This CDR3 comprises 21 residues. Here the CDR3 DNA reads TGTGCCAGCAGTTACCCGGACCCGCTCCCCAGCGGGGAACCGAACACCGGGGAGCTGTTTTTT. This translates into CASSYPDPLPSGEPNTGELFF.

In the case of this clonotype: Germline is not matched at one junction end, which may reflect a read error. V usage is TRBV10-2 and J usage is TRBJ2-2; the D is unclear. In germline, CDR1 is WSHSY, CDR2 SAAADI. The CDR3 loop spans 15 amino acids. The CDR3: CASIESASPTRELFF. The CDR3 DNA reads TGCGCCAGCATTGAGTCAGCCTCGCCCACCCGGGAGCTGTTTTTT.

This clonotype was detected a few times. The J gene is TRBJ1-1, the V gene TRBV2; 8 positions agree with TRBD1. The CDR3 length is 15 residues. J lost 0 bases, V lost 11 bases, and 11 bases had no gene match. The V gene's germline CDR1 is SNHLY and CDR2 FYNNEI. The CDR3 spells CAGRGTGDMNTEAFF. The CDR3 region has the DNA TGTGCCGGTAGAGGGACAGGTGATATGAACACTGAAGCTTTCTTT.

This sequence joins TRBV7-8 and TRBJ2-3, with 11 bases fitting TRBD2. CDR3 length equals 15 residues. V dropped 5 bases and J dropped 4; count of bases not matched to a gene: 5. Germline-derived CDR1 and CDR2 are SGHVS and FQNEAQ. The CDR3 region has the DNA TGTGCCAGCAGCAATAGCGGGGGGGCGGCAGATACGCAGTATTTT. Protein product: CASSNSGGAADTQYF. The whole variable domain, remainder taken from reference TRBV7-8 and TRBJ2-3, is GAGVSQSPRYKVAKRGQDVALRCDPISGHVSLFWYQQALGQGPEFLTYFQNEAQLDKSGLPSDRFFAERPEGSVSTLKIQRTQQEDSAVYLCASSNSGGAADTQYFGPGTRLTVL.

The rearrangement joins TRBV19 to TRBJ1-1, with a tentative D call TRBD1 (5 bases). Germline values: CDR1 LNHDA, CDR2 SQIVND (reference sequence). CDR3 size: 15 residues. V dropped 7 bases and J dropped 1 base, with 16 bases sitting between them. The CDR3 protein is CASTNRQSSNTEAFF. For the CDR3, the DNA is TGTGCCAGTACCAATCGACAGAGCTCGAACACTGAAGCTTTCTTT.

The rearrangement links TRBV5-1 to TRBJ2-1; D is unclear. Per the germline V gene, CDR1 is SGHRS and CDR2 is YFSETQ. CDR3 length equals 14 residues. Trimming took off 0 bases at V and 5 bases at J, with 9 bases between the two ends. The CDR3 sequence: CASSLGPGNNEQFF. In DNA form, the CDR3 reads TGCGCCAGCAGCTTGGGTCCCGGTAACAATGAGCAGTTCTTC. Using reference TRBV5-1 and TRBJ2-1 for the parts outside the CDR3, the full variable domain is KAGVTQTPRYLIKTRGQQVTLSCSPISGHRSVSWYQQTPGQGLQFLFEYFSETQRNKGNFPGRFSGRQFSNSRSEMNVSTLELGDSALYLCASSLGPGNNEQFFGPGTRLTVL.

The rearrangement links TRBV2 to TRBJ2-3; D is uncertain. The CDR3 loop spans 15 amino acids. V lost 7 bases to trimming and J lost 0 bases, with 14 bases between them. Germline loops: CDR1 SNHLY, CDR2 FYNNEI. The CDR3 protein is CASTPVGVSTDTQYF. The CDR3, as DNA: TGTGCCAGCACCCCAGTTGGGGTAAGCACAGATACGCAGTATTTT.

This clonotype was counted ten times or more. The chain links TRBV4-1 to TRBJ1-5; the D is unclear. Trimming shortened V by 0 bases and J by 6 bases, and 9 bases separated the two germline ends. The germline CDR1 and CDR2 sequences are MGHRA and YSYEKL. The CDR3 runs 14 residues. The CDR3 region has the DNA TGCGCCAGCAGCCAAGATCCGGGGATTCAGCCCCAGCATTTT. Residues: CASSQDPGIQPQHF.